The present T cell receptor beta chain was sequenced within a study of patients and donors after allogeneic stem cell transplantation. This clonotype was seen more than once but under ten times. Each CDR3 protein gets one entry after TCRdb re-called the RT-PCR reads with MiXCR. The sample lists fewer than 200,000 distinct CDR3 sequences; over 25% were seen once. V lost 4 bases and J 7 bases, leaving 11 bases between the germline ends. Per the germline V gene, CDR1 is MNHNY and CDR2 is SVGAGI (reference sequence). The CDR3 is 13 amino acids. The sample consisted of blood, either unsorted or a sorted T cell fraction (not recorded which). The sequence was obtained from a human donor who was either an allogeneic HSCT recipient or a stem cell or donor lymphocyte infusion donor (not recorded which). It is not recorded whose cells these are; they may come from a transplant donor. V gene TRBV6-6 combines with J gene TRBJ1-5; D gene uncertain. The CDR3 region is CASSSSMGQPQHF. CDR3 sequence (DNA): TGTGCCAGCAGTTCCTCCATGGGGCAGCCCCAGCATTTT.